The 23 T cell receptor beta chains below were found in one sample sequenced in a study of T cells after yellow fever vaccination (dated by TCRdb to between 2019 and 2020). The treatment or condition label on this specimen signifies: live attenuated yellow fever vaccine strain. The method behind the library was 5' RACE. The reads were generated on an Illumina NovaSeq 6000. TCRdb trimmed public reads at Q25 via fastp, called clones via MiXCR and kept in-frame beta chains. CDR3 protein sequences are deduplicated, and each keeps its most common genes and DNA. The sample includes about 340,000 distinct CDR3 sequences, with around 13% observed a single time. The ten largest clones add up to 2.5% to 3.5% of the sample. Sequenced here: CD4+ T cells sorted from PBMCs, sampled 15 days after the yellow fever booster vaccination. The receptors were gathered from a man aged 18 to 30 who received the YFV17D yellow fever vaccine.

This clonotype turned up a few times. The chain uses TRBV5-4 and TRBJ2-1; maybe TRBD1 (5 bases). CDR1 SGHNT and CDR2 YYREEE come from the germline V gene (reference sequence). Trimming took off 0 bases at V and 6 bases at J, with 13 bases between the two ends. The CDR3 has 15 amino acids. This chain's CDR3 is CASSLVRATGNEQFF. The CDR3 bases are TGTGCCAGCAGCTTGGTCAGGGCCACGGGCAATGAGCAGTTCTTC.

V is TRBV3-1 and J is TRBJ1-5, with unresolved D. CDR1 and CDR2 from the germline V gene are LGHDT and YNNKEL (reference sequence). The CDR3 consists of 14 residues. Trimming left V 1 base short and J 0 bases short, with 4 bases between. The CDR3 loop reads CASSQVNSNQPQHF. CDR3 nucleotide sequence: TGTGCCAGCAGCCAAGTCAATAGCAATCAGCCCCAGCATTTT. Supplemented by reference TRBV3-1 and TRBJ1-5, the full variable domain reads DTAVSQTPKYLVTQMGNDKSIKCEQNLGHDTMYWYKQDSKKFLKIMFSYNNKELIINETVPNRFSPKSPDKAHLNLHINSLELGDSAVYFCASSQVNSNQPQHFGDGTRLSIL.

Ten or more counts support this clonotype. The chain carries TRBV24-1 and TRBJ1-1; 12 bases are a match to TRBD1. Germline CDR1 KGHDR, CDR2 SFDVKD. The V gene end was trimmed by 8 bases and the J gene end by 6 bases; junction bases not matched to a gene: 15. The CDR3 has 17 residues. Written as DNA, the CDR3 is TGTGCCACCACTCCTGCCGGGACAGGGGGCCGTGAGGCTGAAGCTTTCTTT. Residues: CATTPAGTGGREAEAFF.

Ten or more counts support this clonotype. The chain joins TRBV4-2 to TRBJ2-3, with D unclear. V lost 0 bases, J lost 7 bases, and 11 bases lay in between. The length of the CDR3 is 14 residues. Per germline, CDR1 LGHNA and CDR2 YNFKEQ. In DNA, the CDR3 is TGTGCCAGCAGCCAAGAAGGTCCGGAGAATACGCAGTATTTT. It specifies CASSQEGPENTQYF.

This clonotype appeared a few times. The V and J genes are TRBV5-1 and TRBJ2-3; D is perhaps TRBD2 (5 bases). The CDR3 totals 15 residues. V was pared by 1 base and J by 2 bases, with 11 bases between. Per the germline V gene, CDR1 is SGHRS and CDR2 is YFSETQ. This CDR3 is CASSLWASPTDTQYF. The CDR3 DNA reads as TGCGCCAGCAGCTTGTGGGCTAGCCCCACAGATACGCAGTATTTT.

This clonotype has just a few counts. J is TRBJ1-1 and V is TRBV2, with 12 positions matching TRBD1. The germline CDR1 and CDR2 sequences are SNHLY and FYNNEI. V lost 6 bases and J lost 6; bases outside the gene matches: 17. This CDR3 is 18 amino acids long. The CDR3: CASRPTPGTGGGLAEAFF. The CDR3 DNA reads as TGTGCCAGCAGGCCTACCCCCGGGACAGGGGGCGGGTTGGCTGAAGCTTTCTTT.

The J gene is TRBJ2-5, the V gene TRBV7-9, with a possible D match to TRBD1 (5 bases). The CDR3 loop spans 17 amino acids. Germline assignment: CDR1 SEHNR and CDR2 FQNEAQ (reference sequence). Trimming left V 5 bases short and J 3 bases short, with 22 bases between. The CDR3 region has the DNA TGTGCCAGCAGCCGAGAGATGAGTGTGCAGGGTGAAGAGACCCAGTACTTC. This translates into CASSREMSVQGEETQYF.

In its sample, this clonotype was seen many times. The rearrangement joins TRBV29-1 to TRBJ2-5; the D gene is possibly TRBD2 (6 bases). This CDR3 has 14 residues. The germline V gene encodes CDR1 SQVTM and CDR2 ANQGSEA. Between the trimmed V and J ends, which lost 3 bases and 4 bases, there was a span of 15 bases. In DNA, the CDR3 is TGCAGCGTTGAGACCGGGACTCACAGAGAGACCCAGTACTTC. This gives the protein CSVETGTHRETQYF.

The chain has TRBV5-6 and TRBJ2-1; a possible D gene is TRBD1 (6 bases). The CDR3 spans 15 residues. Between the trimmed V and J ends, which lost 4 bases and 2 bases, there was a span of 13 bases. Germline CDR1 reads SGHDT; CDR2 reads YYEEEE. The CDR3 sequence is CASSQGPGAYNEQFF. CDR3 coding DNA: TGTGCCAGCAGCCAGGGGCCCGGAGCCTACAATGAGCAGTTCTTC.

This chain connects TRBV7-2 to TRBJ2-2; the D is unclear. The CDR3 contains 13 residues. Germline lookup yields CDR1 SGHTA and CDR2 FQGNSA. Deletions cut 7 bases from V and 7 bases from J, with 13 bases between. Written as DNA, the CDR3 is TGTGCCAGCATCTCGTGGGGAAACGGGGAGCTGTTTTTT. It codes for CASISWGNGELFF.

In its sample, this clonotype was seen a few times. The chain joins TRBV10-3 to TRBJ1-2; D is ambiguous. The V gene's germline CDR1 is ENHRY and CDR2 SYGVKD. V lost 0 bases to trimming and J lost 4 bases, with 9 bases between them. The CDR3 length is 14 residues. The CDR3 region has the DNA TGTGCCATCAGTGAGTCAGGGAGCTCCTATGGCTACACCTTC. It codes for CAISESGSSYGYTF.

The chain recombines TRBV2 with TRBJ2-7, with D uncertain. Germline CDR1 is SNHLY and CDR2 is FYNNEI. This CDR3 is 11 amino acids long. V was cut by 6 bases and J by 6 bases, with 9 bases left in between. CDR3 loop: CASRAQFEQYF. CDR3 nucleotide sequence: TGTGCCAGCAGAGCCCAGTTCGAGCAGTACTTC. Based on the CDR3 plus reference TRBV2 and TRBJ2-7, the full variable domain is EPEVTQTPSHQVTQMGQEVILRCVPISNHLYFYWYRQILGQKVEFLVSFYNNEISEKSEIFDDQFSVERPDGSNFTLKIRSTKLEDSAMYFCASRAQFEQYFGPGTRLTVT.

The sample holds many counts of this clonotype. The chain combines TRBV27 with TRBJ2-3; 8 nucleotides match TRBD2. From germline, CDR1 is MNHEY and CDR2 SMNVEV (reference sequence). The CDR3 is made up of 15 amino acids. V lost 7 bases to trimming and J lost 3 bases; unmatched junction nucleotides: 9. The CDR3 DNA follows: TGTGCCAGCACCGGGGGGGGCCGGGGGACAGATACGCAGTATTTT. Protein product: CASTGGGRGTDTQYF.

This clonotype was detected many times. The chain employs TRBV30 and TRBJ1-5; the D is unclear. CDR1 is GTSNPN and CDR2 is SVGIG in the germline V gene (reference sequence). CDR3 size: 13 residues. With 1 base removed from V and 0 bases from J, the gap between germline ends came to 4 bases. This CDR3 reads CAWSADSNQPQHF. CDR3 DNA: TGTGCCTGGAGTGCAGATAGCAATCAGCCCCAGCATTTT.

This clonotype was observed a few times. The chain uses TRBV7-2 and TRBJ2-2; a possible D gene is TRBD1 (6 bases). The V end lost 5 bases, the J end lost 6 bases, and 13 bases lay between the germline ends. This CDR3 has 14 amino acids. Per germline, CDR1 SGHTA and CDR2 FQGNSA. The CDR3 DNA reads TGTGCCAGCAGCATAACAGGGTCCGCCGGGGAGCTGTTTTTT. Translated, it gives CASSITGSAGELFF.

This sequence joins TRBV4-1 and TRBJ1-1; perhaps TRBD1 as D (5 bases). From germline, CDR1 is MGHRA and CDR2 YSYEKL. The CDR3 runs to 13 residues. The V and J ends lost 6 bases and 4 bases respectively, with 12 bases between them. The CDR3 DNA reads as TGCGCCAGCAGACTTACAGGTTCCACTGAAGCTTTCTTT. This codes for CASRLTGSTEAFF.

The J gene is TRBJ2-1, the V gene TRBV5-1; D gene unclear. Trimming left V 5 bases short and J 7 bases short, with 16 bases between. The CDR3 length is 14 residues. Germline lookup yields CDR1 SGHRS and CDR2 YFSETQ. CDR3 sequence (DNA): TGCGCCAGCAGTTACAGTGCAGGAATAAATGAGCAGTTCTTC. As protein: CASSYSAGINEQFF.

The chain uses TRBV10-3 and TRBJ2-7; perhaps TRBD1 as D (5 bases). CDR1 and CDR2 (germline): ENHRY, SYGVKD. The V end lost 0 bases, the J end lost 3 bases, and 15 bases lay between the germline ends. The CDR3 length is 16 residues. CDR3 protein: CAISESGQDGNYEQYF. Written as DNA, the CDR3 is TGTGCCATCAGTGAGTCGGGGCAGGACGGAAACTACGAGCAGTACTTC.

The chain couples TRBV12-3 or TRBV12-4 to TRBJ2-6; unclear D gene. V was clipped by 3 bases and J by 2 bases, with 8 bases between them. The CDR3 runs 15 residues. CDR3 amino acids: CASSFVVAGANVLTF. For the CDR3, the DNA is TGTGCCAGCAGTTTCGTGGTGGCTGGGGCCAACGTCCTGACTTTC.

V is TRBV9 and J is TRBJ2-7; D is undetermined. Between the trimmed V and J ends, which lost 0 bases and 3 bases, there was a span of 19 bases. The germline V gene has CDR1 SGDLS and CDR2 YYNGEE. This CDR3 contains 17 residues. CDR3 nucleotide sequence: TGTGCCAGCAGCGTAGGACGGGTAGAAATCATACTCTACGAGCAGTACTTC. It encodes CASSVGRVEIILYEQYF.

In its sample, this clonotype was seen many times. The V gene is TRBV7-2, the J gene TRBJ2-3; no clear D gene. Germline V lookup: CDR1 SGHTA, CDR2 FQGNSA. This CDR3 contains 15 residues. Between the trimmed V and J ends, which lost 2 bases and 2 bases, there was a span of 11 bases. CDR3 in amino acids: CASSLRPGATDTQYF. CDR3 bases: TGTGCCAGCAGCTTACGGCCGGGTGCCACAGATACGCAGTATTTT.

The chain employs TRBV28 and TRBJ1-3; D is uncertain. Trimming pared 1 base from V and 4 bases from J, leaving 2 bases between. The CDR3 is 12 residues long. Germline assignment: CDR1 MDHEN and CDR2 SYDVKM. The CDR3 nucleotides are TGTGCCAGCAGTTTATTCGGAAACACCATATATTTT. Amino acid sequence: CASSLFGNTIYF. Using reference TRBV28 and TRBJ1-3 for the parts outside the CDR3, the full variable domain is DVKVTQSSRYLVKRTGEKVFLECVQDMDHENMFWYRQDPGLGLRLIYFSYDVKMKEKGDIPEGYSVSREKKERFSLILESASTNQTSMYLCASSLFGNTIYFGEGSWLTVV.

The chain has TRBV7-9 and TRBJ2-1; 9 positions match TRBD1. With 6 bases clipped from V and 7 bases from J, the junction kept 4 bases outside the gene matches. The germline V gene has CDR1 SEHNR and CDR2 FQNEAQ (reference sequence). The CDR3 has 13 amino acids. CDR3 residues: CASSPDRGNEQFF. CDR3 sequence (DNA): TGTGCCAGCAGTCCCGACAGGGGGAATGAGCAGTTCTTC.